This entry lists 12 T cell receptor beta chains sequenced from one sample in a study of blood T cells in healthy people across ages. Primers used in a second PCR of about 6 to 11 cycles were a sample-barcoded 5' primer and a J-beta primer mix. Each CDR3 protein is one row after TCRdb ran MiXCR on the 5' RACE reads. The sample includes about 1 million distinct CDR3 sequences, 35% to 50% seen only once; the top ten take over 15%. The source material was blood. The receptors derive from a woman in her sixties or seventies in good health.

J is TRBJ2-7 and V is TRBV6-6, with 9 nucleotides matching TRBD2. CDR1 MNHNY and CDR2 SVGAGI come from the germline V gene (reference sequence). The CDR3 is 14 amino acids. Trimming took 4 bases from V and 4 from J; bases not matched to a gene: 5. The CDR3 loop reads CASSSPSGKYEQYF. CDR3 in DNA: TGTGCCAGCAGTTCCCCTAGCGGGAAGTACGAGCAGTACTTC.

Remarks on this clonotype: A junction end diverges from the germline sequence, so it may reflect a read error. The chain is built from TRBV7-8 and TRBJ2-1, with 10 nucleotides matching TRBD2. Germline values: CDR1 SGHVS, CDR2 FQNEAQ. The CDR3 is made up of 17 amino acids. The CDR3 DNA sequence: TGTGCCGGCAGCTTGACCCCCGGGACTAGCGTAGACAATGAGCAGTTCTTC. Translation: CAGSLTPGTSVDNEQFF.

The chain is built from TRBV27 and TRBJ1-5; no firm D call. Germline V gene lookup returns CDR1 MNHEY and CDR2 SMNVEV (reference sequence). CDR3 length: 13 amino acids. CDR3 DNA sequence: TGTGGCACTGGGCAGTCTAGCAATCAGCCCCAGCATTTT. The encoded protein is CGTGQSSNQPQHF.

In its sample, this clonotype was seen once. V is TRBV6-6 and J is TRBJ2-6; perhaps TRBD1 as D (6 bases). The CDR3 has 15 residues. V dropped 9 bases and J dropped 0 bases, with 12 bases sitting between them. The germline V gene has CDR1 MNHNY and CDR2 SVGAGI (reference sequence). The CDR3 loop reads CASWTEDSGANVLTF. The CDR3 DNA reads TGTGCCAGTTGGACAGAGGACTCTGGGGCCAACGTCCTGACTTTC.

This chain links TRBV5-1 with TRBJ2-2; D gene ambiguous. This CDR3 spans 14 amino acids. Germline V gene data show CDR1 as SGHRS and CDR2 as YFSETQ. V shed 2 bases and J shed 5 bases, with 10 bases lying between them. CDR3 sequence: CASSFRPDTGELFF. In DNA form, the CDR3 reads TGCGCCAGCAGCTTCCGGCCGGATACCGGGGAGCTGTTTTTT. Together with reference TRBV5-1 and TRBJ2-2, the CDR3 gives the full variable domain: KAGVTQTPRYLIKTRGQQVTLSCSPISGHRSVSWYQQTPGQGLQFLFEYFSETQRNKGNFPGRFSGRQFSNSRSEMNVSTLELGDSALYLCASSFRPDTGELFFGEGSRLTVL.

V is TRBV6-5 and J is TRBJ2-6; D possibly corresponds to TRBD1 (5 bases). Germline CDR1 MNHEY, CDR2 SVGAGI. The CDR3 covers 16 residues. The V and J ends lost 5 bases and 3 bases respectively, with 14 bases between them. CDR3 sequence: CASSQLFRGGANVLTF. CDR3 DNA sequence: TGTGCCAGCAGTCAACTGTTTAGGGGTGGGGCCAACGTCCTGACTTTC.

This clonotype was recorded a few times. The CDR3 loop is CASGRDGTNYGYTF. DNA of the CDR3: TGTGCCAGCGGCCGGGACGGAACTAACTATGGCTACACCTTC. This chain joins TRBV6-2 or TRBV6-3 and TRBJ1-2, with D possibly being TRBD1 (5 bases). This CDR3 spans 14 amino acids. Per germline, CDR1 MNHEY and CDR2 SVGEGT. The V end lost 8 bases, the J end lost 0 bases, and 13 bases lay between the germline ends.

A remark on this clonotype: With a much larger clone just one base away, this may be a read error. The chain recombines TRBV10-3 with TRBJ1-5; TRBD1 might be the D (5 bases). Germline-derived CDR1 and CDR2 are ENHRY and SYGVKD. The CDR3 consists of 12 residues. With 10 bases removed from V and 3 bases from J, the gap between germline ends came to 10 bases. The CDR3 region is CATLDNNQPQHF. In nucleotides, the CDR3 is TGTGCCACCTTGGACAACAATCAGCCCCAGCATTTT.

The genes are TRBV29-1 and TRBJ1-4; D gene ambiguous. The germline V gene has CDR1 SQVTM and CDR2 ANQGSEA. The CDR3 covers 14 residues. The V end was cut by 4 bases, the J end by 0 bases, with 9 bases between. The CDR3 DNA reads as TGCAGCGTTGCGCACACCGCAACTAATGAAAAACTGTTTTTT. Translating it yields CSVAHTATNEKLFF. Full variable domain (rest looked up from reference TRBV29-1 and TRBJ1-4): SAVISQKPSRDICQRGTSLTIQCQVDSQVTMMFWYRQQPGQSLTLIATANQGSEATYESGFVIDKFPISRPNLTFSTLTVSNMSPEDSSIYLCSVAHTATNEKLFFGSGTQLSVL.

This clonotype turned up a few times. V is TRBV30 and J is TRBJ2-3; 10 bases match TRBD1. This CDR3 comprises 13 residues. Germline V gives CDR1 GTSNPN, CDR2 SVGIG (reference sequence). With V trimmed by 8 bases and J by 7 bases, 9 bases remained unmatched. This chain's CDR3 is CAHWGQGTNTQYF. The CDR3 DNA sequence: TGTGCCCATTGGGGACAGGGGACGAATACGCAGTATTTT.

The V and J genes are TRBV28 and TRBJ1-2, with 7 positions matching TRBD1. The V gene end was trimmed by 8 bases and the J gene end by 4 bases; junction bases not matched to a gene: 7. Germline V CDR1 and CDR2: MDHEN, SYDVKM. This CDR3 is 13 amino acids long. The CDR3 bases are TGTGCCAGCCGCATCTCAGGGGGCTATGGCTACACCTTC. Its translation: CASRISGGYGYTF.

The V and J genes are TRBV12-3 or TRBV12-4 and TRBJ1-2; 7 bases are a match to TRBD1. CDR3 length equals 13 residues. J was trimmed by 8 bases and V by 4 bases; bases with no gene match: 7. CDR3 residues: CASSSGTVGGYTF. CDR3 coding DNA: TGTGCCAGCAGTTCGGGGACAGTCGGGGGCTACACCTTC.